The TCR beta chain described here comes from a study of cytomegalovirus exposure and HLA in healthy donors. Of note for this clone: Antigen specificity is unknown.

Although they were nominally healthy when sampled, donors likely had unrecorded immune exposures. Use of 60 Vbeta and 13 Jbeta primers characterized the PCR. In the study's own analysis: Counted up in a later analysis, unique TCR beta chains came to about 83 million, with 9.5 million to 13 million shared. Sequenced by immunoSEQ multiplex PCR; TCRdb stores in-frame clones only, minus some. That table supplies the V and J calls and clone size; D and trimming were determined from the DNA. The sample shows about 140,000 clones, 70% to 80% of them seen only once. Study-wide findings and caveats: Associated with HLA alleles at 0.05 false discovery rate in a later analysis were 16,951 TCR beta sequences. In an earlier analysis, in 540 or so donors, most V segments appeared productive either ~87% or ~30% of the time.

The sequence was obtained from a young woman in good health and CMV-seropositive. Specimen: PBMCs.

CDR3 coding DNA: TGTGCCAGCAGACCAAACCCCGGGACAGACACAGATACGCAGTATTTT. Residues: CASRPNPGTDTDTQYF. The rearrangement uses TRBV27 and TRBJ2-3; TRBD1 agrees at 7 bases. V was clipped by 6 bases and J by 2 bases; unmatched bases: 11. CDR1 is MNHEY and CDR2 is SMNVEV in the germline V gene (reference sequence). This CDR3 has 16 residues.